This T cell receptor (beta chain) was profiled in a study of human T cells and chemical hapten exposure. Study-level information: Small volume differences among pooled libraries mainly caused per-sample TCR yield variation. General study findings and limits: DPC sensitization did not alter TCRs above 1 in 1000 frequency.

Described time point: patch test 3, about 24 weeks after DPC sensitization. Treatment meaning: therapeutic diphenylcyclopropenone sensitization with weekly scalp DPC. Whole blood, unfractionated, served as the material for total RNA extraction. Per germline, CDR1 SGHRS and CDR2 YFSETQ. This CDR3 has 15 amino acids. Trimming took 2 bases from V and 10 from J; bases not matched to a gene: 7. This clonotype has a handful of counts. Its specificity is unknown. TCRdb reanalysed the RACE reads using MiXCR and keeps one entry per CDR3 protein. The sample carries tens of thousands of distinct CDR3 sequences, roughly 10% recorded once.

V usage is TRBV5-1 and J usage is TRBJ2-1, with TRBD2 identical over 12 bases. Here the sequenced sample was whole blood, taken in connection with sensitization to the hapten diphenylcyclopropenone (DPC). The receptor's source is a woman aged 45-65 years with alopecia areata. Some clones in this sample may be carry-over from other donors' samples. CDR3 bases: TGCGCCAGCAGCTTCGGACTAGCGGGGCCCTCGGAGCAGTTCTTC. Its translation: CASSFGLAGPSEQFF.